This TCR beta chain was sequenced during a study of control samples from healthy donors and cancer patients. The CDR3 sequence is 16 residues long. Germline V gene data show CDR1 as SGHRS and CDR2 as YFSETQ. J gave up 6 bases and V 4 bases, and 11 bases lay outside the gene matches. Assay used: immunoSEQ multiplex PCR; TCRdb lists only in-frame clones, some missing. The sample holds 100,000 to 150,000 clones, just over 90% seen once. The sequence came from a middle-aged man with head and neck cancer. Sequencing used PBMCs. The chain carries TRBV5-1 and TRBJ1-1; 11 bases align to TRBD1. The CDR3 sequence is CASSLGQGAGTAEAFF. CDR3 DNA: TGCGCCAGCAGCCTTGGACAGGGGGCTGGAACGGCTGAAGCTTTCTTT.